These T cell receptor beta chains were read from a single sample in a study of cytomegalovirus exposure and HLA in healthy donors. Clones were read by immunoSEQ multiplex PCR, and TCRdb kept only the in-frame ones, dropping some. This sample contains some 23,000 clones. The source material was PBMCs. These receptors came from a male donor in good health and CMV-seropositive. Both conserved end residues are part of each CDR3. The D gene is left open where the match is weak.

j_call | d_call | v_call | cdr3_aa | cdr3_nt
TRBJ1-2 | TRBD1 | TRBV15 | CATSTSGQSSAYGYTF | TGTGCCACCAGCACCTCGGGACAGTCTTCCGCCTATGGCTACACCTTC
TRBJ2-2 | TRBD1 | TRBV30 | CAWSVQGAGELFF | TGTGCCTGGAGCGTACAGGGGGCCGGGGAGCTGTTTTTT
TRBJ2-6 | NA | TRBV28 | CASVSGANVLTF | TGTGCCAGCGTATCTGGGGCCAACGTCCTGACTTTC
TRBJ2-7 | NA | TRBV5-4 | CASSTGTFASYEQYF | TGTGCCAGCAGCACGGGGACATTTGCTTCTTACGAGCAGTACTTC
TRBJ1-1 | NA | TRBV30 | CAWSETGNTEAFF | TGTGCCTGGAGCGAGACAGGGAACACTGAAGCTTTCTTT
TRBJ2-1 | TRBD2 | TRBV29-1 | CSVEVPSLGGGPGEQFF | TGCAGCGTTGAAGTCCCCTCTTTGGGGGGAGGGCCTGGTGAGCAGTTCTTC
TRBJ2-7 | TRBD1 | TRBV29-1 | CSVVKGTGILYEQYF | TGCAGCGTTGTAAAGGGGACAGGGATTTTATACGAGCAGTACTTC
TRBJ2-6 | NA | TRBV19 | CASSPRSGGTKDGPGANVLTF | TGTGCCAGTAGTCCGCGTAGTGGGGGGACGAAAGATGGTCCAGGGGCCAACGTCCTGACTTTC
TRBJ1-6 | NA | TRBV5-1 | CASTLDASNSPLHF | TGCGCCAGCACCCTAGACGCTAGTAATTCACCCCTCCACTTT
TRBJ1-6 | NA | TRBV30 | CAGTRGAVDNSPLHF | TGTGCCGGGACCCGGGGGGCGGTTGATAATTCACCCCTCCACTTT
TRBJ1-2 | NA | TRBV18 | CASSQGQGPETYGYTF | TGTGCCAGCTCCCAAGGACAAGGGCCAGAGACCTATGGCTACACCTTC
TRBJ1-2 | NA | TRBV9 | CASSVGGPLGYTF | TGTGCCAGCAGCGTGGGAGGGCCCCTCGGCTACACCTTC
TRBJ2-2 | NA | TRBV5-3 | CARSFQGGAVTGELFF | TGTGCCAGAAGCTTTCAGGGAGGAGCGGTAACCGGGGAGCTGTTTTTT
TRBJ1-4 | NA | TRBV4-1 | CASSQEEGQGSNEKLFF | TGCGCCAGCAGCCAAGAGGAAGGCCAGGGCTCTAATGAAAAACTGTTTTTT
TRBJ2-7 | NA | TRBV7-9 | CASSLGELYSSLTYEQYF | TGTGCCAGCAGCTTAGGGGAACTGTACTCTAGCCTAACCTACGAGCAGTACTTC
TRBJ1-6 | NA | TRBV28 | CASSSHPGNNSPLHF | TGTGCCAGCAGTTCCCATCCCGGGAATAATTCACCCCTACACTTT
TRBJ1-2 | NA | TRBV9 | CASSVGASLNYGYTF | TGTGCCAGCAGCGTAGGCGCTAGCCTTAACTATGGCTACACCTTC
TRBJ2-7 | NA | TRBV7-9 | CASSSPSRGEYEQYF | TGTGCCAGCAGCTCCCCAAGCAGGGGGGAATACGAGCAGTACTTC
TRBJ1-2 | NA | TRBV15 | CATSRDGQGYGYTF | TGTGCCACCAGCAGAGATGGCCAGGGGTATGGCTACACCTTC
TRBJ1-1 | NA | TRBV2 | CASSEVLETEAFF | TGTGCCAGCAGTGAAGTTCTTGAGACTGAAGCTTTCTTT
TRBJ1-2 | NA | TRBV5-1 | CASSLDSRGTRPGYTF | TGCGCCAGCAGCTTGGACAGTCGGGGGACTCGGCCCGGCTACACCTTC
TRBJ1-5 | NA | TRBV4-1 | CASSQRHDSNQPQHF | TGCGCCAGCAGCCAGCGACACGATAGCAATCAGCCCCAGCATTTT
TRBJ1-6 | TRBD1 | TRBV30 | CAFRTGGDNSPLHF | TGTGCCTTCAGGACAGGGGGGGATAATTCACCCCTCCACTTT
TRBJ2-7 | TRBD1 | TRBV29-1 | CSVEWGQSYEQYF | TGCAGCGTTGAATGGGGACAGTCCTACGAGCAGTACTTC
TRBJ2-2 | NA | TRBV13 | CASSPYTGELFF | TGTGCCAGCAGCCCGTACACCGGGGAGCTGTTTTTT
TRBJ2-7 | TRBD2 | TRBV7-7 | CASSLEMHGRCYEQYF | TGTGCTAGCAGCTTAGAAATGCACGGGAGGTGCTACGAGCAGTACTTC
TRBJ2-7 | TRBD2 | TRBV10-3 | CAITGTSGLEQYF | TGTGCCATCACCGGGACTAGCGGCCTCGAGCAGTACTTC
TRBJ2-7 | NA | TRBV27 | CASSPDSYYEQYF | TGTGCCAGCAGCCCGGACTCGTACTACGAGCAGTACTTC
TRBJ2-7 | TRBD2 | TRBV30 | CACRHEGTSGRDEQYF | TGTGCCTGCAGGCACGAAGGGACTAGCGGGAGAGACGAGCAGTACTTC
TRBJ2-7 | NA | TRBV7-2 | CASSRGRGSRGYEQYF | TGTGCCAGCAGCCGTGGACGAGGATCCAGGGGCTACGAGCAGTACTTC
TRBJ1-2 | TRBD1 | TRBV5-6 | CASSSYPTGGRYGYTF | TGTGCCAGCAGCTCATACCCGACAGGGGGCCGCTATGGCTACACCTTC
TRBJ2-4 | NA | TRBV29-1 | CSVGLLAKNIQYF | TGCAGCGTGGGACTTTTAGCCAAAAACATTCAGTACTTC
TRBJ2-1 | NA | TRBV7-9 | CASSVELDEQFF | TGTGCCAGCAGCGTCGAGTTGGATGAGCAGTTCTTC
TRBJ1-2 | TRBD1 | TRBV29-1 | CSASGQDYGYTF | TGCAGCGCCAGCGGACAGGACTATGGCTACACCTTC
TRBJ1-6 | TRBD1 | TRBV19 | CASSILRQGTGNSPLHF | TGTGCCAGTAGTATCCTTCGACAGGGCACAGGCAATTCACCCCTCCACTTT
TRBJ2-1 | NA | TRBV7-3 | CASSFGTVNEQFF | TGTGCCAGCAGCTTTGGCACCGTCAATGAGCAGTTCTTC
TRBJ1-1 | NA | TRBV7-9 | CASDGPGANTEAFF | TGTGCCAGCGACGGGCCAGGGGCGAACACTGAAGCTTTCTTT
TRBJ2-7 | NA | TRBV6-5 | CASSYVRPRPPNEQYF | TGTGCCAGCAGTTACGTTAGGCCGAGGCCCCCGAACGAGCAGTACTTC
TRBJ2-5 | TRBD1 | TRBV5-1 | CASTPQGPKKTQYF | TGCGCCAGCACCCCACAGGGGCCGAAAAAGACCCAGTACTTC
TRBJ1-1 | NA | TRBV30 | CAWTPGGLVDTEAFF | TGTGCCTGGACCCCGGGGGGTTTAGTGGACACTGAAGCTTTCTTT
TRBJ1-1 | NA | TRBV30 | CAWSRGPAEAFF | TGTGCCTGGAGTCGAGGGCCGGCTGAAGCTTTCTTT
TRBJ2-2 | TRBD1 | TRBV28 | CASRSGQGEIGELFF | TGTGCCAGCAGGTCCGGACAGGGGGAAATCGGGGAGCTGTTTTTT
TRBJ2-7 | NA | TRBV4-1 | CASSQAPQGEFAYEQYF | TGCGCCAGCAGCCAAGCACCACAGGGAGAATTTGCCTACGAGCAGTACTTC
TRBJ2-7 | NA | TRBV10-2 | CASSDLTAYEQYF | TGCGCCAGCAGTGATCTAACAGCCTACGAGCAGTACTTC
TRBJ1-5 | TRBD1 | TRBV6-6 | CASTYGQGLGNQPQHF | TGTGCCAGCACGTACGGACAGGGCCTGGGGAATCAGCCCCAGCATTTT
TRBJ2-7 | NA | TRBV6-5 | CASSYSGGALGEQYF | TGTGCCAGCAGTTACTCCGGAGGGGCCCTAGGCGAGCAGTACTTC